This T cell receptor beta chain was profiled in a study of early T cells in non-severe SARS-CoV-2 infection. Whole-study findings and limits: VDJdb-based matching was biased toward anti-spike CD8 responses and missed private and CD4 specificities.

In its sample, this clonotype was seen a few times. The antigen is undetermined. As part of library construction, unique molecular identifiers were attached to individual cDNA molecules. One entry per CDR3 protein, called by TCRdb with MiXCR from the 5' RACE reads. The sample has approximately 71,000 distinct CDR3 sequences; around 15% are singletons. The V end lost 6 bases, the J end lost 4 bases, and 12 bases lay between the germline ends. The CDR3 is 13 residues long. Germline-derived CDR1 and CDR2 are ENHRY and SYGVKD. Specimen: whole blood. The chain carries TRBV10-3 and TRBJ1-1; D uncertain. This sequence was found in an adult who was a healthcare worker with PCR-confirmed SARS-CoV-2 infection or an uninfected control (not recorded which). Here the CDR3 DNA reads TGTGCCATCAGGAGCCCGCTGGCCACTGAAGCTTTCTTT. Its translation: CAIRSPLATEAFF.